Described below is a single T cell receptor (beta chain) sequence and its context. Antigen specificity is unknown. The data were obtained in a study of cytomegalovirus exposure and HLA in healthy donors. The PCR contained 60 Vbeta and 13 Jbeta primers. Only in-frame clones appear in the TCRdb table, and some are missing; sequencing was by immunoSEQ multiplex PCR. The sample consists of approximately 150,000 clones, under 90% of them appearing once. Study results and limitations: Follow-up analysis seemed to connect common viral pathogens with several of the most significant clusters identified. Cytomegalovirus association was listed for around 170 TCR beta chains.

It was healthy bone marrow donors who served as donors. Germline lookup yields CDR1 MNHNS and CDR2 SASEGT. The junction had 9 bases not matched to a gene; V was cut back by 5 bases and J by 2 bases. The CDR3 loop spans 16 amino acids. This clonotype was obtained from a young man in good health and CMV-seropositive. This chain connects TRBV6-1 to TRBJ2-1; 7 nucleotides agree with TRBD1. Sequenced sample: PBMCs. The CDR3 is CASSQEQGTTYNEQFF. CDR3 sequence (DNA): TGTGCCAGCAGTCAAGAACAGGGGACCACCTACAATGAGCAGTTCTTC.